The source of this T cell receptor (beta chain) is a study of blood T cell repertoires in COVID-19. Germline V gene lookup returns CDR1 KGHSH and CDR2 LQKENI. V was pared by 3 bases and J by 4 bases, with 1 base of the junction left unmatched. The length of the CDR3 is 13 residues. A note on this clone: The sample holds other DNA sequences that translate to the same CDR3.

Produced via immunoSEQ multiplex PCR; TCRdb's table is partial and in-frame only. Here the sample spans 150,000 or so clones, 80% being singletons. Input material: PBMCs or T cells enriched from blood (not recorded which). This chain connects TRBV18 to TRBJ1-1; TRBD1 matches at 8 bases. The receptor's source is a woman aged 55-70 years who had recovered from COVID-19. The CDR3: CASSPDRATEAFF. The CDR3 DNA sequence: TGTGCCAGCTCACCGGACAGGGCCACTGAAGCTTTCTTT.